This TCR beta chain appears in the sequencing data of a study of Ad26.COV2.S vaccination and SARS-CoV-2 variants (dated by TCRdb to about 2021). General notes on the study: Donors in the vaccine arm were drawn from COV1001, a phase I-IIa trial of Ad26.COV2.S in healthy adults that was multicentre, randomized, double-blind and placebo-controlled. Ad26.COV2.S was administered intramuscularly at 5 x 10^10 or 1 x 10^11 viral particles, either as a single shot or as two shots given 56 days apart. The specificity and breadth of SARS-CoV-2-reactive T cell receptors after Ad26.COV2.S vaccination were assessed by TCRbeta repertoire sequencing. The TCR-sequenced set comprised approximately 30 samples: some 20 Ad26.COV2.S vaccine recipients, 5 placebo recipients and 8 SARS-CoV-2 convalescent individuals. Trial participants were randomized into five groups of five, in which low-dose or high-dose Ad26.COV2.S was given once or twice, or placebo was given on both occasions. Investigators remained blinded to trial group allocation during experiments and outcome assessment.

Details on this clone: There is no known antigen for this receptor. No qualities accompany the bases; no much larger clone lies one base away.

Results and caveats for the whole study, not just this receptor: The study was not powered to compare responses between vaccine doses or regimens. After vaccination, substantial breadth of spike-specific CD8+ and CD4+ T cell responses was reported. Vaccine and placebo recipients had comparable non-spike TCR breadth, which fits with the vaccine containing only spike. Higher spike-specific TCR breadth was observed in Ad26.COV2.S recipients than in placebo recipients (P = 0.0014). It was noted by the authors that total T cell responses may have been underestimated by the TCR breadth and depth analyses.

Spanning cysteine to phenylalanine, the CDR3 consists of 13 amino acids. Just CDR3 DNA is preserved here, 39 bases in frame from base 1. Deletion took 5 bases off V and 7 bases off J, with a span of 14 bases between the germline ends. From a lookup of the germline V gene (reference sequence), CDR1 and CDR2 are MNHNY and SVGAGI. The immunoSEQ Assay was used to sequence TCRbeta CDR3 regions. After extraction, genomic DNA underwent amplification by bias-controlled multiplex PCR, followed by high-throughput sequencing. The original pipeline was this. To quantify the absolute abundance of every unique TCRbeta CDR3 region, sequences were collapsed and filtered. T cell fraction was estimated by normalizing TCRbeta template counts to usable DNA, which was measured by amplifying reference genes present in all nucleated cells. Repertoire TCRs were annotated as SARS-CoV-2-specific when V gene, CDR3 amino acid sequence and J gene were exactly matched to a known reactive TCR set. The reference SARS-CoV-2 TCR set was obtained from MIRA and was filtered for enrichment in COVID-19-positive ImmuneCODE repertoires, whereby public or cross-reactive TCRs were removed. Using the MIRA antigens, annotated TCRs were further analysed by specific ORF or by position within an ORF. Breadth was defined as the number of annotated unique rearrangements divided by the total number of unique productive rearrangements, and depth was defined as the summed frequency of the annotated unique rearrangements. Group comparisons of TCR breadth used two-sided Wilcoxon rank-sum tests. The table comes from immuneACCESS by way of TCRdb, which keeps in-frame sequences with V and J called. Part of the clones is missing from these tables; in studies checked, under half for an unresolved V gene and the rest for unknown reasons. From that table come the V and J calls and clone size; the DNA was used to work out D and trimming. Within this sample are 400,000 to 450,000 clones, with 75% to 95% of them counted one time only. Less than 15% of the sample comes from the top ten.

The sample's treatment or condition, from its label and the paper: some 19 received Ad26.COV2.S at low or high dose, single or two shots; about 5 received placebo; per-sample allocation not given. Repertoires of vaccine and placebo recipients were sequenced from samples taken on day 63 after the first injection. Between 29 July and 7 August 2020, Cohort 1b enrolled some 25 adults aged 18-55 years at one site in Boston, USA. Ad26.COV2.S was a replication-incompetent adenovirus type 26 vector expressing a prefusion-stabilized SARS-CoV-2 spike protein from the original Wuhan strain. The clonotype was recovered from a person aged 18 to 59 who received the Ad26.COV2.S COVID-19 vaccine or a placebo. The sample here was peripheral blood, taken in a trial of Ad26.COV2.S vaccine versus placebo. The rearranged segments are TRBV6-6 and TRBJ1-2; TRBD1 might be the D gene, on 6 matching bases. The base sequence is TGTGCCAGCAGTCGGACTGAGGGGGTTGGCTACACCTTC. Translation gives CASSRTEGVGYTF.